These 20 T cell receptor beta chains were sequenced from one sample in a study of kidney transplant recipient with SARS-CoV-2 infection. TCRdb redid the calling of the reads with MiXCR, one entry per CDR3 protein. The sample holds 250,000 or so distinct CDR3 sequences, 25% to 35% seen once. Sample: a blood sample, taken at baseline and on day 111 from a kidney transplant recipient. These receptors were taken from a male patient younger than 45 who had COVID-19 and was a kidney transplant recipient. Certain T cells may be donor cells from the graft.

This clonotype was recorded many times. The chain is built from TRBV10-3 and TRBJ1-3; TRBD1 is a possible D gene (5 bases). The CDR3 is 11 amino acids. Germline CDR1 and CDR2: ENHRY and SYGVKD. The V end lost 2 bases, the J end lost 15 bases, and 11 bases lay between the germline ends. CDR3 nucleotide sequence: TGTGCCATCAGTGAGGGACGAGGGACATATTTT. It specifies CAISEGRGTYF.

On this clonotype itself: With only one base between it and a far larger clone, this is likely a read error. The V and J genes are TRBV7-3 and TRBJ2-7; TRBD2 agrees at 9 bases. The J call may be mistaken, given a closer DNA end match to TRBJ2-1. The CDR3 runs to 16 residues. The V gene's germline CDR1 is SGHTA and CDR2 FQGTGA. The CDR3 loop reads CASSLTERGADNGQFF. DNA for the CDR3: TGTGCCAGCAGCTTAACTGAGCGGGGGGCCGACAATGGGCAGTTCTTC.

This clonotype appeared many times. The chain links TRBV5-6 to TRBJ2-6; D remains ambiguous. Germline CDR1 and CDR2: SGHDT and YYEEEE. The CDR3 totals 17 residues. V was clipped by 0 bases and J by 4 bases, with 14 bases between them. The CDR3 is CASSLGQFLRGANVLTF. The CDR3 nucleotides read TGTGCCAGCAGCTTGGGGCAGTTCCTAAGGGGGGCCAACGTCCTGACTTTC.

About this clonotype: This may come from a read error, since a much larger clone is one base off. This chain joins TRBV20-1 and TRBJ1-1; no clear D gene. This CDR3 has 12 amino acids. Germline-derived CDR1 and CDR2 are DFQATT and SNEGSKA (reference sequence). V lost 3 bases to trimming and J lost 4 bases, with 9 bases between them. CDR3 sequence: CSASPYGTEAFF. The DNA for the CDR3 is TGCAGTGCTAGTCCGTACGGCACTGAAGCTTTCTTT.

This clonotype was counted at least ten times. This chain uses TRBV6-5 with TRBJ2-2; 12 bases fit TRBD2. Germline CDR1 reads MNHEY; CDR2 reads SVGAGI. This CDR3 has 15 residues. Trimming took 6 bases from V and 3 from J; bases not matched to a gene: 2. DNA for the CDR3: TGTGCCAGCAGGACTAGCGGGAGTGACACCGGGGAGCTGTTTTTT. Its protein product is CASRTSGSDTGELFF.

This clonotype was recorded many times. The rearrangement links TRBV3-1 to TRBJ1-2; the D is unclear. Between the trimmed V and J ends, which lost 4 bases and 4 bases, there was a span of 22 bases. This CDR3 is 17 amino acids long. CDR1 is LGHDT, CDR2 YNNKEL, per germline (reference sequence). The CDR3 sequence: CASSLWFTLRKTYGYTF. As DNA, the CDR3 is TGTGCCAGCAGCCTTTGGTTCACCCTTCGAAAGACCTATGGCTACACCTTC. Based on the CDR3 plus reference TRBV3-1 and TRBJ1-2, the full variable domain is DTAVSQTPKYLVTQMGNDKSIKCEQNLGHDTMYWYKQDSKKFLKIMFSYNNKELIINETVPNRFSPKSPDKAHLNLHINSLELGDSAVYFCASSLWFTLRKTYGYTFGSGTRLTVV.

This clonotype was counted at least ten times. V gene TRBV12-3 or TRBV12-4 combines with J gene TRBJ2-3, with D unclear. V was pared by 4 bases and J by 6 bases, with 11 bases between. This CDR3 is 13 amino acids long. The DNA of the CDR3 is TGTGCCAGCAGTTCACAGCCCCGGGATACGCAGTATTTT. Its translation is CASSSQPRDTQYF.

This clonotype was counted many times. The chain couples TRBV9 to TRBJ2-2, with D uncertain. The V end lost 0 bases, the J end lost 0 bases, and 3 bases lay between the germline ends. The CDR3 runs to 14 residues. Germline V gene sequence: CDR1 SGDLS, CDR2 YYNGEE. The CDR3 DNA is TGTGCCAGCAGCGTAGTTGCGAACACCGGGGAGCTGTTTTTT. It codes for CASSVVANTGELFF.

This clonotype showed up many times. The chain is built from TRBV6-8 and TRBJ1-2, with D hard to call. The CDR3 is 17 amino acids. Trimming stripped 5 bases from V and 6 bases from J, with 25 bases between. Germline lookup yields CDR1 MNHGY and CDR2 SAAAGT. The CDR3 here is CASSEGLRSRKTHGYTF. The CDR3 DNA follows: TGTGCCAGCAGTGAGGGATTACGCTCTAGAAAGACCCATGGCTACACCTTC.

Points on this clonotype: Being one base from a much bigger clone, this may be a read error. CDR3 in DNA: TGTGCCAGCAGCTGTCGAATTGAATCTCGAAAGCCCTATGGCTACACCTTC. It codes for CASSCRIESRKPYGYTF. V gene TRBV7-6 combines with J gene TRBJ1-2; D ambiguous. Germline values: CDR1 SGHVS, CDR2 FNYEAQ. There are 17 residues in the CDR3. V lost 4 bases to trimming and J lost 4 bases, with 22 bases between them.

With respect to this clonotype: This clone may be a read error of a much larger clone one base away. The chain employs TRBV4-1 and TRBJ1-1; a weak D match, TRBD1 (5 bases). From germline, CDR1 is MGHRA and CDR2 YSYEKL. This CDR3 has 14 amino acids. Trimming stripped 8 bases from V and 5 bases from J, with 18 bases between. CDR3 DNA: TGCGCCAGCGCCCCAGCGTGGGGGTATACTGAAGCTTTCTTT. Its translation: CASAPAWGYTEAFF.

The table lists this clonotype with many counts. The J gene is TRBJ2-7, the V gene TRBV6-5; D unclear. This CDR3 spans 14 amino acids. Germline V CDR1 and CDR2: MNHEY, SVGAGI. Trimming removed 7 bases from V and 1 base from J, with 14 bases in between. The CDR3 is CASTTGPSSYEQYF. The CDR3 coding sequence is TGTGCCAGCACTACCGGGCCCTCATCCTACGAGCAGTACTTC.

This clonotype showed up many times. This rearrangement joins TRBV3-1 to TRBJ1-3; 7 bases fit TRBD1. The CDR3 covers 14 residues. Trimming cost V 7 bases and J 7 bases; bases outside gene matches: 10. Germline assignment: CDR1 LGHDT and CDR2 YNNKEL (reference sequence). The CDR3, as DNA: TGTGCCAGCACCAGACAGGGAAGGGGGAACACCATATATTTT. Its protein product is CASTRQGRGNTIYF.

This clonotype was observed many times. The J gene is TRBJ2-2, the V gene TRBV7-6; D is unclear. Germline CDR1 and CDR2: SGHVS and FNYEAQ. With 1 base removed from V and 5 bases from J, the gap between germline ends came to 14 bases. The CDR3 extends over 16 amino acids. CDR3: CASSLEADPRTGELFF. In DNA, the CDR3 is TGTGCCAGCAGCTTAGAGGCAGATCCTAGAACCGGGGAGCTGTTTTTT.

This clonotype was found many times. The chain carries TRBV5-4 and TRBJ1-2; the D is unclear. The germline V gene has CDR1 SGHNT and CDR2 YYREEE (reference sequence). The V end lost 4 bases, the J end lost 4 bases, and 20 bases lay between the germline ends. The CDR3 has 16 amino acids. CDR3 nucleotide sequence: TGTGCCAGCAGCGGTCCCGTACCAGGAAAGACCTATGGCTACACCTTC. Protein: CASSGPVPGKTYGYTF.

Regarding this clonotype: This may be a read error: a much more frequent sequence differs by one nucleotide. J is TRBJ1-6 and V is TRBV10-2; TRBD1 might be the D (5 bases). V lost 0 bases and J lost 2, with 5 bases in between. This CDR3 is built from 15 residues. Germline assignment: CDR1 WSHSY and CDR2 SAAADI. The CDR3 here is CASSESRAYNSPLHF. CDR3 coding DNA: TGCGCCAGCAGTGAGTCCAGGGCCTATAATTCACCCCTCCACTTT.

With regard to this clonotype: This could be a read error, since a much larger clone is one nucleotide away. The chain employs TRBV2 and TRBJ1-2, with 9 bases identical to TRBD1. The CDR3 sequence is 14 residues long. V shed 7 bases and J 4 bases; nucleotides not matched to a gene: 7. CDR1 and CDR2 from the germline V gene are SNHLY and FYNNEI. The CDR3: CASKPGTGCYGYTF. The CDR3 DNA reads as TGTGCCAGCAAGCCCGGGACAGGGTGCTATGGCTACACCTTC.

Of note for this clonotype: A much larger clone sits a single nucleotide away, making a read error possible. The J gene is TRBJ2-6, the V gene TRBV30; D may be TRBD1 (5 bases). The germline gives CDR1 GTSNPN, CDR2 SVGIG (reference sequence). The CDR3 sequence is 15 residues long. CDR3 DNA: TGTGCCTGCGGACCGCAAGTGGCTGGGGCCAACGTCCCGACTTTC. The encoded protein is CACGPQVAGANVPTF.

Regarding this clonotype: A much bigger clone sits one base away, suggesting this may be a read error. The gene calls are TRBV4-1 and TRBJ2-7, with D perhaps matching TRBD2 (7 bases). V gave up 1 base and J gave up 0 bases, with 16 bases separating them. The CDR3 covers 17 residues. Germline V gene sequence: CDR1 MGHRA, CDR2 YSYEKL. The CDR3 loop is CASSQGGGRFPSYEQYF. The CDR3 nucleotides are TGCGCCAGCAGCCAAGGCGGGGGCAGGTTCCCCTCCTACGAGCAGTACTTC.

About this clonotype: A much larger clone sits a single nucleotide away, making a read error possible. The rearrangement joins TRBV5-4 to TRBJ1-2; D gene uncertain. Trimming shortened V by 7 bases and J by 4 bases, and 23 bases separated the two germline ends. The CDR3 has 16 amino acids. Germline CDR1 and CDR2: SGHNT and YYREEE (reference sequence). The CDR3 sequence is CASALSVPGKTYGYTF. The CDR3, as DNA: TGTGCCAGCGCTCTTAGCGTACCAGGAAAGACCTATGGCTACACCTTC.